The clone carrying this T cell receptor (beta chain) was seen just once. After removal of 2 bases from V and 3 bases from J, the junction contained 5 bases not matched to a gene. CDR3 length equals 15 residues. The germline V gene encodes CDR1 KGHSH and CDR2 LQKENI. These data originate in a study of blood T cell repertoires in COVID-19. Turning to the study itself: T cells, B-cell-depleted T cells, or PBMCs supplied cDNA or gDNA.

Per the study methods: Reference gene primer amplification gave nucleated cell count estimates. Produced via immunoSEQ multiplex PCR; TCRdb's table is partial and in-frame only. That table furnishes V, J and clone size, whereas the DNA furnished D and trimming. The sample includes 350,000 or so clones, around nine tenths seen only once; the top ten take 1%. V usage is TRBV18 and J usage is TRBJ2-7; TRBD2 matches 9 bases. Sequenced input: PBMCs or T cells enriched from blood (not recorded which). The source of this sequence is a young woman who had been exposed to COVID-19. CDR3 region: CASSPGLARDYEQYF. The CDR3 DNA reads as TGTGCCAGCTCACCAGGACTAGCGAGAGACTACGAGCAGTACTTC.